These 8 T cell receptor beta chains came from one sample sequenced in a study of blood T cell repertoires in COVID-19. This table comes from immunoSEQ multiplex PCR, and its TCRdb copy is limited to in-frame clones, with some not included. Here the sample spans about 64,000 clones, roughly 85% being singletons. Sequenced: peripheral blood. The receptor set was obtained from a woman in her sixties with COVID-19, enrolled during active disease.

A few counts support this clone. The gene calls are TRBV19 and TRBJ1-5; no clear D. This CDR3 contains 15 residues. CDR1 LNHDA and CDR2 SQIVND come from the germline V gene (reference sequence). Trimming stripped 3 bases from V and 0 bases from J, with 9 bases between. The CDR3 loop is CASSMEPYSNQPQHF. The CDR3 DNA reads as TGTGCCAGTAGTATGGAGCCGTATAGCAATCAGCCCCAGCATTTT.

This chain links TRBV5-4 with TRBJ1-2; 7 bases are a match to TRBD1. V shed 0 bases, J shed 0 bases, and the junction held 5 bases outside the gene matches. The CDR3 spans 16 residues. The germline V gene encodes CDR1 SGHNT and CDR2 YYREEE (reference sequence). The CDR3 nucleotides read TGTGCCAGCAGCTTGGGAGGACAGGTCGCTAACTATGGCTACACCTTC. It yields the protein CASSLGGQVANYGYTF.

The chain recombines TRBV7-9 with TRBJ1-2; D gene uncertain. The ends were cut back, 5 bases at V and 6 bases at J, with 16 bases in the middle. Germline V gene data show CDR1 as SEHNR and CDR2 as FQNEAQ (reference sequence). The CDR3 has 14 amino acids. The CDR3 DNA reads TGTGCCAGCAGCCCAGTCCCGGGTATCAATGGCTACACCTTC. It codes for CASSPVPGINGYTF.

The chain couples TRBV11-3 to TRBJ2-7, with D maybe TRBD2 (5 bases). This CDR3 is 15 amino acids long. The germline gives CDR1 SGHNT, CDR2 YENEEA. Trimming removed 1 base from V and 0 bases from J, with 10 bases in between. CDR3: CASSLAGDPSYEQYF. CDR3 nucleotide sequence: TGTGCCAGCAGCTTAGCCGGGGATCCCTCCTACGAGCAGTACTTC.

The CDR3 nucleotides are TGCGCCAGCAGCTTGACTAGCGGGGGGGCGAGCTACGAGCAGTACTTC. It translates to CASSLTSGGASYEQYF. The V and J genes are TRBV5-1 and TRBJ2-7, with TRBD2 matching 13 bases. The CDR3 is 16 residues long. CDR1 is SGHRS and CDR2 is YFSETQ in the germline V gene. Trimming took 1 base from V and 3 from J; bases not matched to a gene: 4. The whole variable domain, remainder taken from reference TRBV5-1 and TRBJ2-7, is KAGVTQTPRYLIKTRGQQVTLSCSPISGHRSVSWYQQTPGQGLQFLFEYFSETQRNKGNFPGRFSGRQFSNSRSEMNVSTLELGDSALYLCASSLTSGGASYEQYFGPGTRLTVT.

The V gene is TRBV2, the J gene TRBJ2-7; D possibly corresponds to TRBD2 (6 bases). This CDR3 is 14 amino acids long. V lost 6 bases, J lost 5 bases, and 17 bases lay in between. Germline V gives CDR1 SNHLY, CDR2 FYNNEI. CDR3 sequence (DNA): TGTGCCAGCAGCCTGGCGGGGACGAGGGACGAGCAGTACTTC. Its translation: CASSLAGTRDEQYF.

V gene TRBV12-3 or TRBV12-4 combines with J gene TRBJ1-2; TRBD1 is a possible D gene (6 bases). The CDR3 covers 13 residues. With 5 bases removed from V and 5 bases from J, the gap between germline ends came to 12 bases. CDR3 DNA sequence: TGTGCCAGCAGTCCAGGGGCCGGGTATGGCTACACCTTC. This gives the protein CASSPGAGYGYTF.

This clone appeared a single time. This chain joins TRBV29-1 and TRBJ2-1; 9 bases agree with TRBD2. Germline V gene lookup returns CDR1 SQVTM and CDR2 ANQGSEA. This CDR3 region has 14 residues. Trimming removed 3 bases from V and 10 bases from J; junction bases left unmatched: 10. In DNA, the CDR3 is TGCAGCGTTGATGGTGCGGGGGGGCTCGACGAGCAGTTCTTC. This translates into CSVDGAGGLDEQFF.